This T cell receptor beta chain was obtained from a study of shared clonotypes between healthy human individuals. General study findings and limits: Tissues were not sampled, only blood, and their repertoires likely differ.

This CDR3 is built from 12 residues. The V and J ends lost 3 bases and 8 bases, in that order; junction bases with no gene match: 2. CDR1 is SGHRS, CDR2 YFSETQ, per germline. About this clone itself: Its antigen is currently unknown.

The deep-level immunoSEQ assay was used. Each subset's genomic DNA was shared equally among a number of immunoSEQ plates. Assay: immunoSEQ multiplex PCR; the TCRdb copy retains only in-frame clones and omits some. The sample consists of about 1 million clones, approximately 70% of them appearing once. This chain links TRBV5-1 with TRBJ2-1; 7 nucleotides agree with TRBD2. Input material: memory CD4+ T cells sorted from blood. Subset denoted: CD45RA-negative fraction. This receptor was obtained from a man aged 18 to 29 in good health. CDR3 DNA sequence: TGCGCCAGCAGCTGGGCGGGAGATGAGCAGTTCTTC. Translating gives CASSWAGDEQFF.